This passage covers 11 T cell receptor beta chains from one sample sequenced in a study of blood T cell repertoires in COVID-19. Sequenced by immunoSEQ multiplex PCR; TCRdb stores in-frame clones only, minus some. The sample carries 250,000 to 350,000 clones, 85% recorded once. The sample consisted of PBMCs or T cells enriched from blood (not recorded which). The source is a woman between 50 and 59 years old who had recovered from COVID-19.

This clone appeared once. V and J are TRBV5-1 and TRBJ1-3; 7 nucleotides match TRBD1. The CDR3 has 18 amino acids. CDR1 and CDR2 (germline): SGHRS, YFSETQ. J was trimmed by 0 bases and V by 4 bases; bases with no gene match: 13. CDR3 protein: CASSPGTARRGSGNTIYF. In DNA form, the CDR3 reads TGCGCCAGCAGCCCTGGGACAGCCCGAAGGGGCTCTGGAAACACCATATATTTT.

The J gene is TRBJ1-1, the V gene TRBV5-1; 11 bases are a match to TRBD1. The CDR3 sequence is 15 residues long. V was pared by 5 bases and J by 6 bases, with 9 bases of the junction left unmatched. The V gene's germline CDR1 is SGHRS and CDR2 YFSETQ. The CDR3 region is CASSYSPGQGAEAFF. CDR3 nucleotides: TGCGCCAGCAGTTATTCACCGGGACAGGGGGCTGAAGCTTTCTTT.

The chain has TRBV7-7 and TRBJ2-2; the match to TRBD2 covers 10 bases. The V and J ends lost 6 bases and 5 bases, in that order; junction bases with no gene match: 3. The CDR3 is made up of 14 amino acids. The V gene's germline CDR1 is SSHAT and CDR2 FNYEAQ (reference sequence). The CDR3 spells CASRLAGLTGELFF. The CDR3 DNA follows: TGTGCCAGCAGACTAGCGGGACTGACCGGGGAGCTGTTTTTT.

V gene TRBV7-2 combines with J gene TRBJ2-7; 13 bases map to TRBD2. The CDR3 has 16 amino acids. Germline V gene sequence: CDR1 SGHTA, CDR2 FQGNSA. V gave up 1 base and J gave up 7 bases; unmatched junction bases: 7. In nucleotides, the CDR3 is TGTGCCAGCAGCTTAGGAACGGGACTAGCGGGACTGGAGCAGTACTTC. Translating it yields CASSLGTGLAGLEQYF.

V gene TRBV28 combines with J gene TRBJ1-5; 10 bases line up with TRBD1. The trim removed 2 bases at V and 6 bases at J, leaving 13 bases unmatched. CDR3 length: 18 amino acids. The germline CDR1 and CDR2 sequences are MDHEN and SYDVKM. The CDR3 DNA reads TGTGCCAGCAGTTTACTCTTAGGACAGGGGGGAGGCGTTCAGCCCCAGCATTTT. Its translation: CASSLLLGQGGGVQPQHF.

The chain has TRBV6-5 and TRBJ1-1; no clear D gene. The CDR3 runs 14 residues. Germline CDR1 MNHEY, CDR2 SVGAGI. Trimming shortened V by 7 bases and J by 5 bases, and 17 bases separated the two germline ends. CDR3 nucleotides: TGTGCCAGCATCCCCAATGCCCCCAGTACTGAAGCTTTCTTT. Its protein product is CASIPNAPSTEAFF.

The V call is TRBV6-5, the J call TRBJ2-1; a weak D match, TRBD2 (5 bases). Germline-derived CDR1 and CDR2 are MNHEY and SVGAGI. The CDR3 is 13 residues long. Trimming pared 6 bases from V and 5 bases from J, leaving 11 bases between. The CDR3, as DNA: TGTGCCAGCAGCATGGACTGGAACAATGAGCAGTTCTTC. Its protein is CASSMDWNNEQFF.

This clone was picked up one time. The chain links TRBV3-1 (or the pseudogene TRBV3-2) to TRBJ1-1; 11 bases are a match to TRBD1. V lost 4 bases and J lost 4; bases outside the gene matches: 8. The CDR3 is made up of 16 amino acids. Germline CDR1 reads LGHDT; CDR2 reads YNNKEL (reference sequence). The CDR3 protein is CASSRTGGTGGTEAFF. The CDR3 DNA is TGTGCCAGCAGCCGGACCGGCGGGACAGGGGGCACTGAAGCTTTCTTT.

The chain joins TRBV7-8 to TRBJ2-1, with 9 bases identical to TRBD1. The V gene end was trimmed by 3 bases and the J gene end by 8 bases; junction bases not matched to a gene: 29. In germline, CDR1 is SGHVS, CDR2 FQNEAQ. The CDR3 is 22 residues long. The CDR3 loop reads CASSFGSWDREGLNMYWDEQFF. The CDR3 nucleotides are TGTGCCAGCAGCTTCGGTTCGTGGGACAGGGAGGGCCTAAACATGTATTGGGATGAGCAGTTCTTC.

The genes are TRBV28 and TRBJ1-1, with a possible D match to TRBD1 (6 bases). CDR1 is MDHEN, CDR2 SYDVKM, per germline. This CDR3 is built from 11 residues. The CDR3 spells CATWGQTEAFF. Here the CDR3 DNA reads TGTGCGACCTGGGGGCAGACTGAAGCTTTCTTT.

The genes are TRBV6-5 and TRBJ2-5; TRBD1 aligns across 7 bases. The CDR3 is 13 residues long. J was trimmed by 5 bases and V by 11 bases; bases with no gene match: 11. Germline CDR1 MNHEY, CDR2 SVGAGI. The CDR3 region is CAFRDSGRETQYF. In DNA form, the CDR3 reads TGTGCCTTCCGGGACAGTGGGCGGGAGACCCAGTACTTC.